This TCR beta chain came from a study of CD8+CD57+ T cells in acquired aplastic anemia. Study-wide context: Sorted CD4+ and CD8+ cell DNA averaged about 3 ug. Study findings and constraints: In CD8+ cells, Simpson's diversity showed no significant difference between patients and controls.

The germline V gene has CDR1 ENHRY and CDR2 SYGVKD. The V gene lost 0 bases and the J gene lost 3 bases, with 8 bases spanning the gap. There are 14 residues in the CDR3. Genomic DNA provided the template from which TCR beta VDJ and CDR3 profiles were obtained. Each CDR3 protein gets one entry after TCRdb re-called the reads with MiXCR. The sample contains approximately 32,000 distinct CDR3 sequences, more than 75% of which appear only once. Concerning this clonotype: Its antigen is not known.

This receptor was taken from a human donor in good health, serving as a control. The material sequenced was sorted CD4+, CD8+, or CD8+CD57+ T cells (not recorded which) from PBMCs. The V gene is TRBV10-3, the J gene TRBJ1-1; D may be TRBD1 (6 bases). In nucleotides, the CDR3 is TGTGCCATCAGTGAGTCACAGGGAGACACTGAAGCTTTCTTT. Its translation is CAISESQGDTEAFF.